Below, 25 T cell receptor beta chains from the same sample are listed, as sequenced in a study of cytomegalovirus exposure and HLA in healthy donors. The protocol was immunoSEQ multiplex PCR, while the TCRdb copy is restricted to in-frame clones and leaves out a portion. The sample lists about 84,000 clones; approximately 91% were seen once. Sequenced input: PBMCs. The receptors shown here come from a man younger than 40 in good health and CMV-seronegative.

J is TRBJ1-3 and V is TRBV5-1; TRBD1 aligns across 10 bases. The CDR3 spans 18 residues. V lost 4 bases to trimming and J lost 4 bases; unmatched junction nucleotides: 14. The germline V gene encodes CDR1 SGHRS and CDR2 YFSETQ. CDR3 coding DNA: TGCGCCAGCAGCAGGGGCGCGGGACAGGGGTCAACAGGAAACACCATATATTTT. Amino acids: CASSRGAGQGSTGNTIYF.

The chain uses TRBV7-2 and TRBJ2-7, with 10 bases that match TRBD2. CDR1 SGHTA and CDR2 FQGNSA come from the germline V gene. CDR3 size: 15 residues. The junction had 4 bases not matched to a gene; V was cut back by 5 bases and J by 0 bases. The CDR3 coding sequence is TGTGCCAGCAGCCGAAGGACTAGCGGCTCCTACGAGCAGTACTTC. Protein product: CASSRRTSGSYEQYF.

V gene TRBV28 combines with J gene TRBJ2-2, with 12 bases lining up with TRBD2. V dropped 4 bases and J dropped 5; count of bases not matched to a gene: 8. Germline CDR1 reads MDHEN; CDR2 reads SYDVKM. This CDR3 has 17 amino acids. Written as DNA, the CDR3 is TGTGCCAGCAGTTCCGCTACTAGCGGGAGGTCGACCGGGGAGCTGTTTTTT. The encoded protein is CASSSATSGRSTGELFF. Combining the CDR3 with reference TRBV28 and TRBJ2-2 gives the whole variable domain DVKVTQSSRYLVKRTGEKVFLECVQDMDHENMFWYRQDPGLGLRLIYFSYDVKMKEKGDIPEGYSVSREKKERFSLILESASTNQTSMYLCASSSATSGRSTGELFFGEGSRLTVL.

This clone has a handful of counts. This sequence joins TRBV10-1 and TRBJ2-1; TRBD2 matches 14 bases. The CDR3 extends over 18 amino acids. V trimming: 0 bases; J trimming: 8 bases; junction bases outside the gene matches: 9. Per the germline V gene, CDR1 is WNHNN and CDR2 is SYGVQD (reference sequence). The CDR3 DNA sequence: TGCGCCAGCAGTGAGTCCGTGACTAGCGGGAGGGCCGAAGATGAGCAGTTCTTC. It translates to CASSESVTSGRAEDEQFF.

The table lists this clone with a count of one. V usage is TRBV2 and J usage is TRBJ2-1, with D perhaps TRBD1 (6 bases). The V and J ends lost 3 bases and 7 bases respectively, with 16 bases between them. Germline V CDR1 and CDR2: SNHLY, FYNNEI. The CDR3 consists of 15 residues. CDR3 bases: TGTGCCAGCAGTGAGGGGGCACTAGTGCGAAATGAGCAGTTCTTC. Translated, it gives CASSEGALVRNEQFF.

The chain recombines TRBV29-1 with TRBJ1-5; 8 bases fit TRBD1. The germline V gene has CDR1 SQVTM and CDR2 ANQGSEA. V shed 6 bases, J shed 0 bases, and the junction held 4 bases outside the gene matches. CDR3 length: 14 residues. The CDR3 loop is CSVGDRGSNQPQHF. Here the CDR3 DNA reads TGCAGCGTGGGAGACAGGGGTAGCAATCAGCCCCAGCATTTT.

The CDR3 here is CASSKGTGKGDTEAFF. The DNA of the CDR3 is TGTGCCAGCAGTAAGGGGACAGGGAAGGGGGACACTGAAGCTTTCTTT. V and J are TRBV4-2 and TRBJ1-1; 9 positions match TRBD1. The CDR3 length is 16 residues. Germline loops: CDR1 LGHNA, CDR2 YNFKEQ. V lost 6 bases and J lost 3; bases outside the gene matches: 11.

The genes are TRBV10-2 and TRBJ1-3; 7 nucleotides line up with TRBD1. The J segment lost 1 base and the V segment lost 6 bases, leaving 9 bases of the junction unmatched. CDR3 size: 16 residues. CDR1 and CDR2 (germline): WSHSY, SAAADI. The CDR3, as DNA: TGCGCCAGCAGCGCAACCGGGACAGCATCTGGAAACACCATATATTTT. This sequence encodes CASSATGTASGNTIYF.

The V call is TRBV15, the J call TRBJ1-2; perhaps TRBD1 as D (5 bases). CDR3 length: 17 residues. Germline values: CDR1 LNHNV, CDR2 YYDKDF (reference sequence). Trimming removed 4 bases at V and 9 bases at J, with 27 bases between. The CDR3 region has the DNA TGTGCCACCAGCAACCCACGGCAGGGAGGACTATTGACACGCTACACCTTC. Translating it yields CATSNPRQGGLLTRYTF. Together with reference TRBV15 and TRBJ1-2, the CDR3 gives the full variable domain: DAMVIQNPRYQVTQFGKPVTLSCSQTLNHNVMYWYQQKSSQAPKLLFHYYDKDFNNEADTPDNFQSRRPNTSFCFLDIRSPGLGDTAMYLCATSNPRQGGLLTRYTFGSGTRLTVV.

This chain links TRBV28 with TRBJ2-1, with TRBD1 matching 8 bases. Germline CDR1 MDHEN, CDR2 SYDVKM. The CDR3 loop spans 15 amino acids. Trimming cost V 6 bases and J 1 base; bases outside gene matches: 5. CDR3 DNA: TGTGCCAGCAGCTACGACAGGGGATCCTACAATGAGCAGTTCTTC. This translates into CASSYDRGSYNEQFF.

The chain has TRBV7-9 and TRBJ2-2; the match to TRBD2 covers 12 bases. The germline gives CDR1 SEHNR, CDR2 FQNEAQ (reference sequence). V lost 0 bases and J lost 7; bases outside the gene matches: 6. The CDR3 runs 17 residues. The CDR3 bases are TGTGCCAGCAGCTTAGCCCGGACTAGCGGGAAGGTCGGGGAGCTGTTTTTT. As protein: CASSLARTSGKVGELFF.

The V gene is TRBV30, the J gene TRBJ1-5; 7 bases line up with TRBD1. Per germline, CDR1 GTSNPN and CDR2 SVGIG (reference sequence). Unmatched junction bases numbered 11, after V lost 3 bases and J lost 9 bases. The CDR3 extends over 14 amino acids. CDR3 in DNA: TGTGCCTGGAGGCTAGAGGGACAGAGAGGGCCCCAGCATTTT. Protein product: CAWRLEGQRGPQHF.

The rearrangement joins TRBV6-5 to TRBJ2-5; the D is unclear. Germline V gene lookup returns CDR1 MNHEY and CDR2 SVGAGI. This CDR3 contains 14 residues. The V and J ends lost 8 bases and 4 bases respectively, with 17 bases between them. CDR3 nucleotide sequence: TGTGCCAGCCGCCCCGGCGGCTTCCTAGAGACCCAGTACTTC. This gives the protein CASRPGGFLETQYF.

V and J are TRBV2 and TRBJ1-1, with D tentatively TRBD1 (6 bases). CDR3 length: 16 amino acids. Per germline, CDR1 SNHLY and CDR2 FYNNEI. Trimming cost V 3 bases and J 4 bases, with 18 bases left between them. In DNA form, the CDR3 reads TGTGCCAGCAGTGACACGCTGACAGGCAGGGGCACTGAAGCTTTCTTT. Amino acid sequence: CASSDTLTGRGTEAFF.

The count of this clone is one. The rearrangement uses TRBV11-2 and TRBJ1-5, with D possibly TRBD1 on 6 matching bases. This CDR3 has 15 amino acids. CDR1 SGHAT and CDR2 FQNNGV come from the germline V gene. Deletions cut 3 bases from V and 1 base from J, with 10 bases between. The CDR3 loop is CASSLEGQSNQPQHF. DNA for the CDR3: TGTGCCAGCAGCTTGGAAGGACAGAGCAATCAGCCCCAGCATTTT.

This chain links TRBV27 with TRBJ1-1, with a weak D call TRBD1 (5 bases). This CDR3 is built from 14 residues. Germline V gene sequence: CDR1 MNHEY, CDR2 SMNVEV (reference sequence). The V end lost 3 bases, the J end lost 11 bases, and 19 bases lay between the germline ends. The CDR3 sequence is CASSLEPGGVRAFF. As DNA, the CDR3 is TGTGCCAGCAGTTTGGAGCCAGGAGGGGTTCGGGCTTTCTTT.

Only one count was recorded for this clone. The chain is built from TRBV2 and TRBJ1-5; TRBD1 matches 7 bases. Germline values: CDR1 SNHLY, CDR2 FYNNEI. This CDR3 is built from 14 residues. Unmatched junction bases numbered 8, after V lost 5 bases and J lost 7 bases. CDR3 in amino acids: CASSRGQQGQPQHF. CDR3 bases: TGTGCCAGCAGTCGGGGACAGCAGGGCCAGCCCCAGCATTTT.

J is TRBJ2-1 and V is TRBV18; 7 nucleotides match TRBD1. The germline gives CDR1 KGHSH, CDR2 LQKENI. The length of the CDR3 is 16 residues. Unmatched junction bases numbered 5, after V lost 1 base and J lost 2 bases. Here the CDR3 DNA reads TGTGCCAGCTCACCACGAACAGGGGACCCCTACAATGAGCAGTTCTTC. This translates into CASSPRTGDPYNEQFF.

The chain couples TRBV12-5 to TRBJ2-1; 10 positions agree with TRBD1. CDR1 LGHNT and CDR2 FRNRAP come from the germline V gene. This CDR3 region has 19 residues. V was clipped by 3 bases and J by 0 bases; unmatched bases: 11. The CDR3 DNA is TGTGCTAGTGGTTTTCAAGGACAGGGGGGTTTAAGCTCCTACAATGAGCAGTTCTTC. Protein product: CASGFQGQGGLSSYNEQFF. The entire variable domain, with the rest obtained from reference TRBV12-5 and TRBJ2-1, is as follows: DARVTQTPRHKVTEMGQEVTMRCQPILGHNTVFWYRQTMMQGLELLAYFRNRAPLDDSGMPKDRFSAEMPDATLATLKIQPSEPRDSAVYFCASGFQGQGGLSSYNEQFFGPGTRLTVL.

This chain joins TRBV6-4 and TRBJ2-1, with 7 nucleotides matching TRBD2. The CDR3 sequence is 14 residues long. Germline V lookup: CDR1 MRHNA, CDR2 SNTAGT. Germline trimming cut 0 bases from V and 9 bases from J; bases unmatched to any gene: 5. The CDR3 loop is CASSDSSGVSEQFF. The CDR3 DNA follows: TGTGCCAGCAGTGACTCGAGCGGGGTGTCTGAGCAGTTCTTC.

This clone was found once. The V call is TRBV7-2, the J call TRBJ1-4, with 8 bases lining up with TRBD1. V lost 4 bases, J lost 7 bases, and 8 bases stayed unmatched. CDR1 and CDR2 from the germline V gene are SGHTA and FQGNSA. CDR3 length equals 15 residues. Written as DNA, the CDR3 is TGTGCCAGCAGCTCGCAACAGGGGGAAGCTGAAAAACTGTTTTTT. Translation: CASSSQQGEAEKLFF. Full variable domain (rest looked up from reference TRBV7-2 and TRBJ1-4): GAGVSQSPSNKVTEKGKDVELRCDPISGHTALYWYRQSLGQGLEFLIYFQGNSAPDKSGLPSDRFSAERTGGSVSTLTIQRTQQEDSAVYLCASSSQQGEAEKLFFGSGTQLSVL.

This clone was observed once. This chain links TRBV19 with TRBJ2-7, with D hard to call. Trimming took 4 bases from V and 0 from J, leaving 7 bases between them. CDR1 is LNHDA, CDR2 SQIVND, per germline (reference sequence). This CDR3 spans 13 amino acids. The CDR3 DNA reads TGTGCCAGTAGTACCGCGGCCTCCTACGAGCAGTACTTC. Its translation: CASSTAASYEQYF.

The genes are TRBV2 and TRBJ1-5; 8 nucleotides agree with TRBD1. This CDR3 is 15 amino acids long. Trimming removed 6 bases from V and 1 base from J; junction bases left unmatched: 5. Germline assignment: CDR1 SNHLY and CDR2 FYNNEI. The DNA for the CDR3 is TGTGCCAGCAGATTTGGACAGGGCAGCAATCAGCCCCAGCATTTT. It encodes CASRFGQGSNQPQHF.

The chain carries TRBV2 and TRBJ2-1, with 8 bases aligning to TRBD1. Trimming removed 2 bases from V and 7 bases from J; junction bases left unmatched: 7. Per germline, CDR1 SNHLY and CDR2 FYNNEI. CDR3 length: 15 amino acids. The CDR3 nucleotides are TGTGCCAGCAGTGAAAGACAGGGGAGGCTGAATGAGCAGTTCTTC. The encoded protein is CASSERQGRLNEQFF. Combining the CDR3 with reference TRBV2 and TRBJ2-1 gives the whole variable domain EPEVTQTPSHQVTQMGQEVILRCVPISNHLYFYWYRQILGQKVEFLVSFYNNEISEKSEIFDDQFSVERPDGSNFTLKIRSTKLEDSAMYFCASSERQGRLNEQFFGPGTRLTVL.

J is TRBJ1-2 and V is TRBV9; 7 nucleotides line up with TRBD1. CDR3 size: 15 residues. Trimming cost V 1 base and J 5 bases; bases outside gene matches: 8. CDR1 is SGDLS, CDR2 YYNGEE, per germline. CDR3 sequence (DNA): TGTGCCAGCAGCGTATCTCCGGGACAGACTTATGGCTACACCTTC. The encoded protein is CASSVSPGQTYGYTF.